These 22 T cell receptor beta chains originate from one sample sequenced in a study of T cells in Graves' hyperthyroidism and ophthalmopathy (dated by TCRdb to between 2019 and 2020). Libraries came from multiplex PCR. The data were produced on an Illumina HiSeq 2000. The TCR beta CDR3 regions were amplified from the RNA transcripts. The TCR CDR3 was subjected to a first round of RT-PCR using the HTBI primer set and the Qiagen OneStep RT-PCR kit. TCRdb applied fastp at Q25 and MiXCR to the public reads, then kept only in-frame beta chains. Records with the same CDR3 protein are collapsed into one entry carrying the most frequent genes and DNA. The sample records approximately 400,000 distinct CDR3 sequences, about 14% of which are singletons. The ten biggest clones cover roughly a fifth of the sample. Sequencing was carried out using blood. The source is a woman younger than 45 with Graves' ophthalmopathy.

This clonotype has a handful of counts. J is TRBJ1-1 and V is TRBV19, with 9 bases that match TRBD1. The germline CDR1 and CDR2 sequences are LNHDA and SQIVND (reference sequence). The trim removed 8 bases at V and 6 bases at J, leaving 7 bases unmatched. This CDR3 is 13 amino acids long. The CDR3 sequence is CASRWTGEAEAFF. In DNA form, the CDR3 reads TGTGCCAGTCGGTGGACAGGGGAAGCTGAAGCTTTCTTT.

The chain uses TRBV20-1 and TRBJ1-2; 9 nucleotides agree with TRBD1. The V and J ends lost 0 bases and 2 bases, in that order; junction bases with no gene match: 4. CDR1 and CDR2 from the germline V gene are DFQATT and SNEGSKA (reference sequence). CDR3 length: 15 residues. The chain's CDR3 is CSARDPGTGNYGYTF. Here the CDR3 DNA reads TGCAGTGCTAGAGATCCCGGGACAGGGAACTATGGCTACACCTTC.

CDR3 bases: TGTGCCAGCAGCTTCGGGACAGGGGACTCGGTCACTGAAGCTTTCTTT. This codes for CASSFGTGDSVTEAFF. This chain joins TRBV11-3 and TRBJ1-1, with 10 positions matching TRBD1. V dropped 3 bases and J dropped 4; count of bases not matched to a gene: 8. The CDR3 length is 16 residues. Germline V gene data show CDR1 as SGHNT and CDR2 as YENEEA.

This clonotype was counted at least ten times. CDR3 nucleotides: TGCGCCAGCCATCTAGCGGGAAGCACAGATACGCAGTATTTT. Its translation: CASHLAGSTDTQYF. This sequence joins TRBV5-1 and TRBJ2-3; 9 positions match TRBD2. Germline V gene sequence: CDR1 SGHRS, CDR2 YFSETQ. The CDR3 runs to 14 residues. V shed 7 bases, J shed 0 bases, and the junction held 3 bases outside the gene matches.

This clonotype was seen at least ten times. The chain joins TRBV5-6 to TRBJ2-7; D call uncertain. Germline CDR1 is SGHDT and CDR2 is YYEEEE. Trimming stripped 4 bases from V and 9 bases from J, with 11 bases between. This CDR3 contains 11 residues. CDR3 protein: CASSTLGVQYF. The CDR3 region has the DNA TGTGCCAGCAGCACCCTCGGAGTGCAGTACTTC.

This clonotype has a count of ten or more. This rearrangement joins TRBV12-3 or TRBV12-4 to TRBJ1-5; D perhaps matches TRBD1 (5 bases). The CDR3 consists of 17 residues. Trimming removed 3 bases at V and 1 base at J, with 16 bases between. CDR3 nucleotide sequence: TGTGCCAGCAGTTTGGCAGGGAGATTGGGAAGCAATCAGCCCCAGCATTTT. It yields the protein CASSLAGRLGSNQPQHF.

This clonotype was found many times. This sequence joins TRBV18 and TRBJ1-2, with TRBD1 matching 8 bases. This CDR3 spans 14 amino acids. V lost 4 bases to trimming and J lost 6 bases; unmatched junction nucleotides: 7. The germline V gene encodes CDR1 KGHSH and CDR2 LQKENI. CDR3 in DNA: TGTGCCAGCTCACTACGGACAGGGACTGATGGCTACACCTTC. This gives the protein CASSLRTGTDGYTF.

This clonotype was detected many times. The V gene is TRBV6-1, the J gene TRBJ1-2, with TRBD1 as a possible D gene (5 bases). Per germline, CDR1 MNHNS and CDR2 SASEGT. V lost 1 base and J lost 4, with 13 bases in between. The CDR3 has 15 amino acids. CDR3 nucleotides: TGTGCCAGCAGTGAAGTAGTTGGGGGAGGCTATGGCTACACCTTC. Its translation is CASSEVVGGGYGYTF.

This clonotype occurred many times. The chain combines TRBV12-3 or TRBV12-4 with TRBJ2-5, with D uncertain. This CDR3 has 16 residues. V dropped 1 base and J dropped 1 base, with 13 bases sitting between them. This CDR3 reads CASSLVRWSGQETQYF. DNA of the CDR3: TGTGCCAGCAGTTTAGTTCGATGGTCAGGCCAAGAGACCCAGTACTTC.

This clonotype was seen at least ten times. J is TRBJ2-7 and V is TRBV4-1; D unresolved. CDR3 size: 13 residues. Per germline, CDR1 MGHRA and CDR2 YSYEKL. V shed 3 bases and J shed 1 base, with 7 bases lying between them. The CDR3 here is CASSQTPSYEQYF. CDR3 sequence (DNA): TGCGCCAGCAGCCAGACACCTTCCTACGAGCAGTACTTC.

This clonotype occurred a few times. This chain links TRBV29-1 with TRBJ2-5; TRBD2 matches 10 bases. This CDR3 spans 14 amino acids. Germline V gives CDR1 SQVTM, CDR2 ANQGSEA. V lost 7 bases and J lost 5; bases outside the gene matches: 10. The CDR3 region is CSERTSGEGETQYF. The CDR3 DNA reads TGCAGCGAACGAACTAGCGGGGAGGGCGAGACCCAGTACTTC.

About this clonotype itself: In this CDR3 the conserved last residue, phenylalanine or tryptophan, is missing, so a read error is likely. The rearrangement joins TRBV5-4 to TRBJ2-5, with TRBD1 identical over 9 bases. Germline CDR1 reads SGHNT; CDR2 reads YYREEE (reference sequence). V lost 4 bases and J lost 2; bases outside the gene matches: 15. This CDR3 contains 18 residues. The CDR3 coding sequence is TGTGCCAGCAGCACCGGACAGGGGATCTACTCTCGGCAAGAGACCCAGTACTCC. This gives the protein CASSTGQGIYSRQETQYS.

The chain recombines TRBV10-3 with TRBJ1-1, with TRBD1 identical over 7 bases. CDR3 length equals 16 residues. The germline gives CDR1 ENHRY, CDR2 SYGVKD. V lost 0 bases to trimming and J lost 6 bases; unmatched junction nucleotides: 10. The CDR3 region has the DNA TGTGCCATCAGTGAGTCAGGGGGCATAACGGCTTCTGAAGCTTTCTTT. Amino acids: CAISESGGITASEAFF.

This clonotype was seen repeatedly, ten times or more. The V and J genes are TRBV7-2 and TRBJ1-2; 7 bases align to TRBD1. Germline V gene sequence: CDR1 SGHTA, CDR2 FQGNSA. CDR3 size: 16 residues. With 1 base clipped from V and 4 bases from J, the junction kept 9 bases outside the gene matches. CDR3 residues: CASSLVMAGGSYGYTF. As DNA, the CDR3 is TGTGCCAGCAGCTTAGTGATGGCAGGGGGAAGCTATGGCTACACCTTC.

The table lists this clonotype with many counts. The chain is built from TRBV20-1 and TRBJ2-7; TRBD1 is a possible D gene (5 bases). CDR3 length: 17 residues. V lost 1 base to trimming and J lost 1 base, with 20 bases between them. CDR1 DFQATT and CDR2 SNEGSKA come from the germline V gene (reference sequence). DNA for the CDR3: TGCAGTGCTAGAGCTTTAAGGGGCAGCTCCAAGTCCTACGAGCAGTACTTC. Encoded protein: CSARALRGSSKSYEQYF.

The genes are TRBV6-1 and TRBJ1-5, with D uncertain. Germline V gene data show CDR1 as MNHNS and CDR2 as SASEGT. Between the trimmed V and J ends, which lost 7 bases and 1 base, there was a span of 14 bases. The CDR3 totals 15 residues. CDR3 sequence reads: CASTHTTSSNQPQHF. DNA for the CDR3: TGTGCCAGCACCCACACAACGTCAAGCAATCAGCCCCAGCATTTT.

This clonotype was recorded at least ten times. The CDR3 nucleotides read TGTGCCAGCAGCTTCGAAAGCGGGGATGAGCAGTTCTTC. Protein product: CASSFESGDEQFF. V and J are TRBV11-3 and TRBJ2-1; 7 bases fit TRBD2. The CDR3 is made up of 13 amino acids. The J segment lost 8 bases and the V segment lost 3 bases, leaving 4 bases of the junction unmatched. Looked up from germline, CDR1 is SGHNT and CDR2 is YENEEA.

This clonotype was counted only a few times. The CDR3 DNA reads as TGTGCCAGCAGCTCAAGAGGAGGGACAGGTAGCGAAAGTAACTATGGCTACACCTTC. Amino acids: CASSSRGGTGSESNYGYTF. V and J are TRBV7-9 and TRBJ1-2, with 8 bases lining up with TRBD1. The J segment lost 1 base and the V segment lost 4 bases, leaving 17 bases of the junction unmatched. The CDR3 covers 19 residues. Germline V lookup: CDR1 SEHNR, CDR2 FQNEAQ (reference sequence).

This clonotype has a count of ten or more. CDR3 protein: CASKAEPMNTGELFF. CDR3 DNA sequence: TGTGCCAGCAAGGCAGAGCCCATGAACACCGGGGAGCTGTTTTTT. The chain recombines TRBV2 with TRBJ2-2; D not certain. The germline V and J ends were trimmed by 7 bases and 1 base, with 13 bases remaining between them. Germline CDR1 is SNHLY and CDR2 is FYNNEI. This CDR3 has 15 residues.

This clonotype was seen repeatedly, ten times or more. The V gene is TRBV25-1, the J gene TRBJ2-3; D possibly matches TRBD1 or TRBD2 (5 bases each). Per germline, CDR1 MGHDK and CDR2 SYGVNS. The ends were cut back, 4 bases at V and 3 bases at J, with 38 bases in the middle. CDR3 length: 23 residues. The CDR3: CASSASKLLAPAGLAVSTDTQYF. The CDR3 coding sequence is TGTGCCAGCAGTGCGTCCAAACTCCTCGCCCCGGCAGGGCTAGCAGTATCGACAGATACGCAGTATTTT. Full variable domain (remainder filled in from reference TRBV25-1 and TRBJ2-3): EADIYQTPRYLVIGTGKKITLECSQTMGHDKMYWYQQDPGMELHLIHYSYGVNSTEKGDLSSESTVSRIRTEHFPLTLESARPSHTSQYLCASSASKLLAPAGLAVSTDTQYFGPGTRLTVL.

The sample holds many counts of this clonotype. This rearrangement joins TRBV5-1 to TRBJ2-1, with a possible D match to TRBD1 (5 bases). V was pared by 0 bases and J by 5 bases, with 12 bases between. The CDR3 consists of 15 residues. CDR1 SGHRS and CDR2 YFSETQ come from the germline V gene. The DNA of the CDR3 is TGCGCCAGCAGCTTGGAGCTCAGGACAAACAATGAGCAGTTCTTC. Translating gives CASSLELRTNNEQFF.

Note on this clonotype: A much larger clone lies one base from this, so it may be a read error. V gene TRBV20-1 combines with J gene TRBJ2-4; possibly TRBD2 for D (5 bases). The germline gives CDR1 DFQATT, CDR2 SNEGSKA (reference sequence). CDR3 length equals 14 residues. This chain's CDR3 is CSALRTGAKNIRYF. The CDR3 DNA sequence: TGCAGTGCTCTCAGGACTGGAGCCAAAAACATTCGGTACTTC.